This entry is about one TCR beta chain. Its antigen is currently unknown. These data belong to a study of beta chain features in type 1 diabetes. At the level of the study: Analysis included under 120,000,000 sorted cells drawn from all samples.

Reverse transcription of all isolated RNA meant that expressed TCRB transcripts were sequenced. The repertoire was sequenced with immunoSEQ multiplex PCR; TCRdb's copy has only in-frame clones and lacks some. In the table there are about 270,000 clones, roughly an eighth of which are singletons. General study points: Among patients with Type 1 diabetes, TCRB CDR3s were moderately but significantly shorter in every one of the four CD4+ subsets.

The CDR3 runs 14 residues. V lost 0 bases, J lost 1 base, and 7 bases lay in between. Germline V gene sequence: CDR1 SGDLS, CDR2 YYNGEE. Sequencing used naive CD4+ T cells from blood. This TCR derives from a man between 25 and 39 years old with type 1 diabetes. J is TRBJ1-1 and V is TRBV9; D unclear. The CDR3 bases are TGTGCCAGCAGCGTAGTAGGAGAGAACACTGAAGCTTTCTTT. It codes for CASSVVGENTEAFF.